The 25 T cell receptor beta chains reported below all come from one sample, sequenced in a study of blood T cell repertoires in COVID-19. The data were produced by immunoSEQ multiplex PCR, yet TCRdb's version contains in-frame clones alone and is incomplete. The data show 35,000 to 50,000 clones, 70% to 80% seen once. Sample: peripheral blood. Every receptor here comes from a man aged 70 or older with active or convalescent COVID-19.

The V and J genes are TRBV28 and TRBJ1-4; a possible D gene is TRBD1 (6 bases). V lost 3 bases, J lost 8 bases, and 13 bases lay in between. From germline, CDR1 is MDHEN and CDR2 SYDVKM. CDR3 length: 14 amino acids. CDR3 bases: TGTGCCAGCAGTTTGTCAGGGGTGAGAGAAAAACTGTTTTTT. Amino acid sequence: CASSLSGVREKLFF.

In this sample, this clone turned up a few times. V and J are TRBV2 and TRBJ1-1; a possible D gene is TRBD1 (6 bases). Trimming stripped 11 bases from V and 1 base from J, with 11 bases between. The germline V gene encodes CDR1 SNHLY and CDR2 FYNNEI. This CDR3 has 12 residues. The CDR3 nucleotides read TGTGCCTCGGACAGACGGAACACTGAAGCTTTCTTT. It encodes CASDRRNTEAFF.

In its sample, this clone was seen a few times. V and J are TRBV9 and TRBJ2-2; 11 bases are shared with TRBD2. J was trimmed by 3 bases and V by 3 bases; bases with no gene match: 7. Per the germline V gene, CDR1 is SGDLS and CDR2 is YYNGEE. The CDR3 loop spans 17 amino acids. Written as DNA, the CDR3 is TGTGCCAGCAGCGCGGTAGCGGGGGGGCCGGACACCGGGGAGCTGTTTTTT. Protein: CASSAVAGGPDTGELFF. Supplemented by reference TRBV9 and TRBJ2-2, the full variable domain reads DSGVTQTPKHLITATGQRVTLRCSPRSGDLSVYWYQQSLDQGLQFLIQYYNGEERAKGNILERFSAQQFPDLHSELNLSSLELGDSALYFCASSAVAGGPDTGELFFGEGSRLTVL.

The chain uses TRBV19 and TRBJ2-7; a weak D match, TRBD1 (6 bases). V was trimmed by 3 bases and J by 1 base, leaving 10 bases between them. In germline, CDR1 is LNHDA, CDR2 SQIVND (reference sequence). The CDR3 covers 14 residues. The CDR3 spells CASSIGQLSYEQYF. The CDR3 nucleotides read TGTGCCAGTAGTATCGGACAGTTATCCTACGAGCAGTACTTC.

The chain couples TRBV12-3 or TRBV12-4 to TRBJ1-2, with D possibly TRBD1 on 6 matching bases. The CDR3 is made up of 12 amino acids. V was clipped by 2 bases and J by 9 bases, with 10 bases between them. In DNA, the CDR3 is TGTGCCAGCAGTTTATCAGGACAGCGCTACACCTTC. Encoded protein: CASSLSGQRYTF.

V and J are TRBV28 and TRBJ1-2; D remains ambiguous. The V end was cut by 3 bases, the J end by 4 bases, with 6 bases between. Per germline, CDR1 MDHEN and CDR2 SYDVKM. The CDR3 runs to 12 residues. CDR3 coding DNA: TGTGCCAGCAGTTTGGCAAGCTATGGCTACACCTTC. Its translation: CASSLASYGYTF.

CDR3 bases: TGTGCCTGGAGGGGACAGAGTAATGAAAAACTGTTTTTT. The encoded protein is CAWRGQSNEKLFF. The chain has TRBV30 and TRBJ1-4, with 7 bases fitting TRBD1. This CDR3 contains 13 residues. The ends lost 3 bases at V and 4 bases at J; junction bases unmatched: 2. Germline V gene lookup returns CDR1 GTSNPN and CDR2 SVGIG (reference sequence).

The DNA for the CDR3 is TGTGCCATGGGAACGGGACAGACCTACGAGCAGTACTTC. It translates to CAMGTGQTYEQYF. The chain joins TRBV10-3 to TRBJ2-7; 7 nucleotides agree with TRBD1. Germline CDR1 ENHRY, CDR2 SYGVKD. The CDR3 extends over 13 amino acids. V shed 9 bases and J 2 bases; nucleotides not matched to a gene: 7.

The chain employs TRBV7-2 and TRBJ2-3, with TRBD2 matching 9 bases. Germline-derived CDR1 and CDR2 are SGHTA and FQGNSA. This CDR3 has 18 amino acids. V was clipped by 5 bases and J by 2 bases; unmatched bases: 14. The DNA of the CDR3 is TGTGCCAGCAGCATAGGGGCCGCTAGCGGGGAGTACACAGATACGCAGTATTTT. Protein sequence: CASSIGAASGEYTDTQYF.

The chain recombines TRBV9 with TRBJ1-2; 8 nucleotides align to TRBD1. The CDR3 consists of 16 residues. From germline, CDR1 is SGDLS and CDR2 YYNGEE. Trimming cost V 3 bases and J 5 bases; bases outside gene matches: 12. CDR3 DNA sequence: TGTGCCAGCAGCGAACCGCCAGGGGGCGGGAGATATGGCTACACCTTC. This translates into CASSEPPGGGRYGYTF.

The chain's CDR3 is CASSFGGEQYF. DNA for the CDR3: TGTGCCAGCAGTTTCGGGGGCGAGCAGTACTTC. This sequence joins TRBV6-5 and TRBJ2-7, with D tentatively TRBD2 (6 bases). Trimming removed 4 bases at V and 6 bases at J, with 7 bases between. Germline V gene lookup returns CDR1 MNHEY and CDR2 SVGAGI. CDR3 length: 11 residues.

The chain's CDR3 is CASSLAGYSLAGANVLTF. In nucleotides, the CDR3 is TGTGCCAGCAGCTTGGCGGGATACAGCCTGGCTGGGGCCAACGTCCTGACTTTC. The gene calls are TRBV5-4 and TRBJ2-6; D might be TRBD2 (5 bases). Germline V CDR1 and CDR2: SGHNT, YYREEE (reference sequence). CDR3 size: 18 residues. V was shortened by 0 bases and J by 2 bases, with 15 bases between the two germline ends.

This chain connects TRBV25-1 to TRBJ1-2; a possible D gene is TRBD1 (5 bases). The V end was cut by 6 bases, the J end by 3 bases, with 11 bases between. The CDR3 is 13 amino acids. Germline assignment: CDR1 MGHDK and CDR2 SYGVNS. The CDR3 coding sequence is TGTGCCAGCAGGCGGTCGGGGGACTATGGCTACACCTTC. It specifies CASRRSGDYGYTF.

The chain recombines TRBV7-8 with TRBJ1-6; D remains ambiguous. V was pared by 4 bases and J by 8 bases, with 18 bases between. Germline CDR1 SGHVS, CDR2 FQNEAQ. The CDR3 has 16 amino acids. The DNA of the CDR3 is TGTGCCAGCAGCTCCCAGAGACTGGAAGGAGATTCACCCCTCCACTTT. Protein sequence: CASSSQRLEGDSPLHF.

This rearrangement joins TRBV29-1 to TRBJ2-1; the D gene is possibly TRBD2 (7 bases). CDR1 is SQVTM, CDR2 ANQGSEA, per germline. V was shortened by 3 bases and J by 8 bases, with 14 bases between the two germline ends. The CDR3 totals 13 residues. The CDR3 loop is CSVEWGGQDEQFF. CDR3 bases: TGCAGCGTTGAGTGGGGGGGCCAGGATGAGCAGTTCTTC.

This rearrangement joins TRBV5-1 to TRBJ1-5; D is ambiguous. This CDR3 contains 14 residues. The germline V gene encodes CDR1 SGHRS and CDR2 YFSETQ. Trimming stripped 0 bases from V and 3 bases from J, with 7 bases between. The CDR3, as DNA: TGCGCCAGCAGCTTGGGTTCAGACAATCAGCCCCAGCATTTT. It translates to CASSLGSDNQPQHF. Looking up the rest from reference TRBV5-1 and TRBJ1-5 gives the full variable domain: KAGVTQTPRYLIKTRGQQVTLSCSPISGHRSVSWYQQTPGQGLQFLFEYFSETQRNKGNFPGRFSGRQFSNSRSEMNVSTLELGDSALYLCASSLGSDNQPQHFGDGTRLSIL.

The chain links TRBV19 to TRBJ2-2; possible D gene TRBD1, 6 bases. Trimming removed 2 bases at V and 4 bases at J, with 8 bases between. From germline, CDR1 is LNHDA and CDR2 SQIVND (reference sequence). The CDR3 sequence is 14 residues long. The CDR3 bases are TGTGCCAGTAGTATACAGGGGATCACCGGGGAGCTGTTTTTT. It codes for CASSIQGITGELFF.

V is TRBV6-7 and J is TRBJ1-5; 7 bases fit TRBD1. TRBV6-7 is marked as an open reading frame, function uncertain. This CDR3 region has 16 residues. The junction had 19 bases not matched to a gene; V was cut back by 8 bases and J by 9 bases. The CDR3 loop is CASVKDTGQSYMPQHF. DNA for the CDR3: TGTGCCAGCGTAAAAGACACGGGACAGTCTTATATGCCCCAGCATTTT.

J is TRBJ2-5 and V is TRBV4-1, with 9 bases that match TRBD2. The CDR3 is 18 residues long. The ends lost 1 base at V and 5 bases at J; junction bases unmatched: 14. The germline CDR1 and CDR2 sequences are MGHRA and YSYEKL. CDR3 protein: CASSQGARGGLYGETQYF. The CDR3 nucleotides are TGCGCCAGCAGCCAAGGGGCGCGGGGGGGCCTTTATGGGGAGACCCAGTACTTC.

The chain couples TRBV5-1 to TRBJ2-3; 7 bases fit TRBD2. The germline V gene encodes CDR1 SGHRS and CDR2 YFSETQ. With 0 bases clipped from V and 2 bases from J, the junction kept 6 bases outside the gene matches. This CDR3 is built from 16 residues. This chain's CDR3 is CASSLGSGAYTDTQYF. DNA of the CDR3: TGCGCCAGCAGCTTGGGAAGCGGGGCGTACACAGATACGCAGTATTTT.

The rearrangement uses TRBV1 and TRBJ2-3; TRBD2, the D gene given by the table, was not confirmed from the DNA. TRBV1 constitutes a pseudogene. This CDR3 has 16 amino acids. CDR3 bases: TGCACCAGCAGCCCAAGTCGGGGAGGGGCAAGAGATACGCAGTATTTT. Its protein product is CTSSPSRGGARDTQYF.

V is TRBV7-9 and J is TRBJ1-3; tentatively, D is TRBD1 (6 bases). The V end lost 1 base, the J end lost 7 bases, and 11 bases lay between the germline ends. The CDR3 has 14 amino acids. Germline assignment: CDR1 SEHNR and CDR2 FQNEAQ (reference sequence). CDR3 region: CASSLGQDSNTIYF. Here the CDR3 DNA reads TGTGCCAGCAGCTTAGGACAGGATTCCAACACCATATATTTT.

The CDR3 DNA reads as TGTGCCAGCAGCGCTCCCGGGACAGGGGGAATGGGTACGCAGTATTTT. It encodes CASSAPGTGGMGTQYF. The V gene is TRBV9, the J gene TRBJ2-3; 11 bases are shared with TRBD1. CDR1 is SGDLS, CDR2 YYNGEE, per germline. Unmatched junction bases numbered 11, after V lost 3 bases and J lost 8 bases. There are 16 residues in the CDR3.

This clone was detected only a few times. The genes are TRBV6-4 and TRBJ2-7; maybe TRBD2 (5 bases). CDR3 length equals 16 residues. Trimming pared 6 bases from V and 0 bases from J, leaving 18 bases between. The germline CDR1 and CDR2 sequences are MRHNA and SNTAGT. The CDR3 region is CASRNGRRKVSYEQYF. In DNA, the CDR3 is TGTGCCAGCAGGAACGGACGGAGGAAGGTCTCCTACGAGCAGTACTTC.

V is TRBV5-1 and J is TRBJ1-1; a possible D gene is TRBD1 (5 bases). Deletions cut 0 bases from V and 3 bases from J, with 9 bases between. The CDR3 runs 14 residues. The germline V gene has CDR1 SGHRS and CDR2 YFSETQ. CDR3 bases: TGCGCCAGCAGCTTGGCCGCGGGGGACACTGAAGCTTTCTTT. Translating gives CASSLAAGDTEAFF.